This T cell receptor beta chain was retrieved from a study of CD8 T cells in Susac syndrome. At the level of the study: There were six sequenced Susac syndrome patients with active disease and eight or nine in remission. At blood draw, Susac syndrome patients were therapy-naive, on corticosteroids, or on intravenous immunoglobulin alone.

Roughly 0.45 to 1 ug RNA was reverse transcribed with random hexamers. The TCR beta CDR3 was amplified by immunoSEQ multiplex PCR across 54 Vbeta, 13 Jbeta. TCRdb reprocessed the immunoSEQ multiplex PCR reads with MiXCR, giving one entry per CDR3 protein. The sample yields roughly 200,000 distinct CDR3 sequences, 90% to 95% seen once. The ends were cut back, 6 bases at V and 1 base at J, with 13 bases in the middle. This CDR3 is 15 amino acids long. Germline CDR1 and CDR2: MNHNY and SVGAGI (reference sequence). Both CD4+ and CD8+ T cells were negatively isolated, and TEMRA cells underwent FACS enrichment.

What was sequenced was CD4+ T cells from PBMCs. The TCR sequence derives from a human donor with Susac syndrome. The chain recombines TRBV6-6 with TRBJ1-5; possibly TRBD1 for D (6 bases). In DNA, the CDR3 is TGTGCCAGCAGCAAAACAGGGTGGAGCAATCAGCCCCAGCATTTT. This translates into CASSKTGWSNQPQHF.